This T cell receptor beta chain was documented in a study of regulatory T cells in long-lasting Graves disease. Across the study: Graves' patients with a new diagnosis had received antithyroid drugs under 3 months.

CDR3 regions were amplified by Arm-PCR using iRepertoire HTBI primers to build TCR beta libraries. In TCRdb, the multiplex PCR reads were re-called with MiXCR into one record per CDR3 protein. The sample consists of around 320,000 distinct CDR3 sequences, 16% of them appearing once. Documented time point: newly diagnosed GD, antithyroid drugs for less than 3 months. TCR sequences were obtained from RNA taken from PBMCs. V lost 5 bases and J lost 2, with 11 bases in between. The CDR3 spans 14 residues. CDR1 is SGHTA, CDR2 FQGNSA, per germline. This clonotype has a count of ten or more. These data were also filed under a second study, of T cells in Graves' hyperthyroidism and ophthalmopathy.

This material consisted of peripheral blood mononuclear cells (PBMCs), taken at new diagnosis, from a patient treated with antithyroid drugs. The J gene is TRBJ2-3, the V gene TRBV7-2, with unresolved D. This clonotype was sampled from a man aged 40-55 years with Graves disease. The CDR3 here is CASSPWTDTDTQYF. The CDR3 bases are TGTGCCAGCAGCCCTTGGACGGACACAGATACGCAGTATTTT.